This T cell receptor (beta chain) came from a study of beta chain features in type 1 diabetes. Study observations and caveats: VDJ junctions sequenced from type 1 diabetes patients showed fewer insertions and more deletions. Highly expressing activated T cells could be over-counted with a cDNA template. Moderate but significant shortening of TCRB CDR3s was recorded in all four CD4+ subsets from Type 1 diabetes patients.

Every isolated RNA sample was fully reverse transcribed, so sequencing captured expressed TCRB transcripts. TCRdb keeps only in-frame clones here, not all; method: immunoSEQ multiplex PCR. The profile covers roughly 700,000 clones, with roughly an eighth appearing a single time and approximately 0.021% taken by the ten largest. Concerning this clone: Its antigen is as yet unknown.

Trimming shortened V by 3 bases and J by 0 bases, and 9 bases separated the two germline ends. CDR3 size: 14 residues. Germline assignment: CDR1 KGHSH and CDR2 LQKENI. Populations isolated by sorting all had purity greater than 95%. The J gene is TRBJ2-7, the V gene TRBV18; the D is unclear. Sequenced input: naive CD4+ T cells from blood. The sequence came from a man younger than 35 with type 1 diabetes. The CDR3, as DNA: TGTGCCAGCTCACCCTCGTCTCCCTCCTACGAGCAGTACTTC. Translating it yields CASSPSSPSYEQYF.